These T cell receptor beta chains were read from a single sample in a study of beta chain features in type 1 diabetes. TCRdb's table, derived via immunoSEQ multiplex PCR, lists solely in-frame clones and lacks some. This sample carries 140,000 to 150,000 clones, approximately 52% of them seen once, and the ten largest clones take 0.35% to 0.5%. Source material: Tregs from blood. The receptor source for this set is a man between 18 and 35 years old in good health. Each CDR3 is given without its conserved first and last residue.

>TRBV15
ATSRDLAGRSYGYT
>TRBV5-6
ASSSSGLGDYGYT
>TRBV4-3
ASSVRDRVRMFTGELF
>TRBV6-6
ASSLGQRETQY
>TRBV10-3
AISAAGQGTDTQY
>TRBV10-3
ATLDSASSYEQY
>TRBV7-2
ASSLAVSGEQY
>TRBV7-9
ASSFHGDSLNSGNTIY
>TRBV29-1
SVEKGQDTEAF
>TRBV6-6
ASSYAGFDEQF
>TRBV20-1
SGLGNTEAF
>TRBV6-6
ASSYSSEGETQY
>TRBV5-1
ASSYSGQQEETQY
>TRBV7-9
ASRQLAGSTDTQY
>TRBV5-1
ASSLSWTSGYSYEQY
>TRBV9
ASSVQGLAGVVTQY
>TRBV28
ASSPAGGSVYGYT
>TRBV7-2
ASSLSAGGWGYEQF
>TRBV30
ACRYFGNTIY
>TRBV5-8
ASSLLRTGINNEQF
>TRBV6-1
ASSLTGNQETQY
>TRBV2
ASSVRWSTEAF
>TRBV13
ASSLVGPTGELF
>TRBV7-3
ASSLAGGYNEQF
>TRBV6-1
ASSPTGGSDIQY
>TRBV9
ASSARGLADTQY
>TRBV10-3
AISQEGNEQF
>TRBV19
ASSINQGVSYNEQF
>TRBV4-2
ASSHSYNEQF
>TRBV10-3
AISPRTGGVNEQY
>TRBV7-2
ASSFSLRQNQPQH
>TRBV28
ATPSGEGEKLF
>TRBV14
ASSPGGAGRYEQY
>TRBV7-9
ASSLAQDQPQH
>TRBV27
ASSYPGGSQY
>TRBV4-3
ASSQMVAVNTEAF
>TRBV5-1
ASSRPAGGPDEQF
>TRBV2
ASQAGEKAKNIQY
>TRBV5-6
ASSPIGAGGASTDTQY
>TRBV7-9
ASSLASGAYEQY
>TRBV5-4
ASSPFSLLINNEQF
>TRBV2
ASRYGISYNEQF
>TRBV19
ASSMTRPRGTEAF
>TRBV4-2
ASSQTSGSNTGELF
>TRBV7-2
ASSSRDRFVFSVEQY
>TRBV19
ASKRVAGFTGELF
>TRBV30
AWSSTFEQY
>TRBV30
AWSVAGDYYGYT
>TRBV28
ASSLRGPSRKETQY
>TRBV6-6
ASSYSIYRERDTQY
>TRBV7-2
ASSLQRGNYEQY
>TRBV7-8
ASSFVRGTYEQY
>TRBV27
ASSLGGGTYNEQF